The clone carrying this TCR beta chain has only a few counts. These data are taken from a study of CD8+ T cells in alopecia areata. Reverse transcribed after extraction, RNA yielded cDNA as the sequencing template. TCRdb's table, derived via immunoSEQ multiplex PCR, lists solely in-frame clones and lacks some. The repertoire consists of 95,000 to 120,000 clones, with 50% to 60% occurring once and the leading ten covering roughly 25%. The germline CDR1 and CDR2 sequences are MNHEY and SVGAGI. The CDR3 runs to 13 residues. Trimming stripped 6 bases from V and 1 base from J, with 9 bases between. The source material was NKG2D-low CD8+ T cells sorted from blood. The rearrangement uses TRBV6-5 and TRBJ1-1; D remains ambiguous. The source is a human donor with alopecia areata. CDR3 in DNA: TGTGCCAGCAGAAAGGGAAAGAACACTGAAGCTTTCTTT. This codes for CASRKGKNTEAFF.